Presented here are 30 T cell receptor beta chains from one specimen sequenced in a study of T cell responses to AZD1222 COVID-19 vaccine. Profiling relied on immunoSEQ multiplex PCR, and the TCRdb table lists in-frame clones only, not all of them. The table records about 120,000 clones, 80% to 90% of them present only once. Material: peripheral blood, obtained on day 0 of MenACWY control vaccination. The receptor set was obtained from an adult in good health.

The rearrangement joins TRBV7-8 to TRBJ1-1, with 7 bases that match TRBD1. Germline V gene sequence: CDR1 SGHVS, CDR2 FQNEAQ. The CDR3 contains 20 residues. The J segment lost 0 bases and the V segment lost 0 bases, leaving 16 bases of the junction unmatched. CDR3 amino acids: CASSLAETGLGGLMNTEAFF. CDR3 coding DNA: TGTGCCAGCAGCTTAGCCGAGACAGGGCTCGGCGGCCTCATGAACACTGAAGCTTTCTTT.

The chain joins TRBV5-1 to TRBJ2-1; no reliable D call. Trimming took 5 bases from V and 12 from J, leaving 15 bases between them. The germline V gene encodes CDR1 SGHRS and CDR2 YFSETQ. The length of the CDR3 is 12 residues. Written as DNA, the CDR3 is TGCGCCAGCAGTTTAGACCTTGGTGGGCAGTTCTTC. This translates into CASSLDLGGQFF.

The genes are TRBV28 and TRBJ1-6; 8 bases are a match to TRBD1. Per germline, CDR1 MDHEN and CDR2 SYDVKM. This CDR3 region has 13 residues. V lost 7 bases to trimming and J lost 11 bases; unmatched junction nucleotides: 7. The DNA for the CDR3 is TGTGCCAGCATCGAACAGGGGGATGCACCCCTCCACTTT. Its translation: CASIEQGDAPLHF.

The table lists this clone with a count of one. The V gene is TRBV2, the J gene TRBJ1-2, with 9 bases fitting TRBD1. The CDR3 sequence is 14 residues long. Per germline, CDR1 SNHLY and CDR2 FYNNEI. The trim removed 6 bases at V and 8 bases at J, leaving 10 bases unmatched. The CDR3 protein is CASRTTGGADGYTF. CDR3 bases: TGTGCCAGCAGGACAACAGGGGGCGCGGACGGCTACACCTTC.

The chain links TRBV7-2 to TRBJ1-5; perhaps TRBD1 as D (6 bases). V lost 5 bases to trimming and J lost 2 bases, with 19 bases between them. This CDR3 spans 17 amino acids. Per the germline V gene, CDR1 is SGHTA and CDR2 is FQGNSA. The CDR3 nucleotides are TGTGCCAGCAGCCAAAGACAGGTCCCCTTGGGCAATCAGCCCCAGCATTTT. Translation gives CASSQRQVPLGNQPQHF.

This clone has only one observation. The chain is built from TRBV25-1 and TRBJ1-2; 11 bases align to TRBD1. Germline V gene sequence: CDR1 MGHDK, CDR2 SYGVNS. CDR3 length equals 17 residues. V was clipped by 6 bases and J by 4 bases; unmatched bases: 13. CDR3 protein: CASRPQGQGAGGYGYTF. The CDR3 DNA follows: TGTGCCAGCAGGCCCCAAGGACAGGGGGCTGGTGGCTATGGCTACACCTTC.

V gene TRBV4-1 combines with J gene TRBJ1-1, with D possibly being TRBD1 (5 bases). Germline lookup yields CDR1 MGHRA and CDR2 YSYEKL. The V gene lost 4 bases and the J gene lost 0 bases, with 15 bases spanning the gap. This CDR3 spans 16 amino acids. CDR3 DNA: TGCGCCAGCAGCCTCAACACAGGTCGAGTGAACACTGAAGCTTTCTTT. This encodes CASSLNTGRVNTEAFF.

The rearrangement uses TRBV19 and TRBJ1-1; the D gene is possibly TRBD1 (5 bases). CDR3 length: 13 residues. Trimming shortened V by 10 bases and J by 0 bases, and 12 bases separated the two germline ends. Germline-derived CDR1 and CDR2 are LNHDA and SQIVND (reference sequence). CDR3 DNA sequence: TGTGCCACCAGGGAGGCTATGAACACTGAAGCTTTCTTT. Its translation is CATREAMNTEAFF.

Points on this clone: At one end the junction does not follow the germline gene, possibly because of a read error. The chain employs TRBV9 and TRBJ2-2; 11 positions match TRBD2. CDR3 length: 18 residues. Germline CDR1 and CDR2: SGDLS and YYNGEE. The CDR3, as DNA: TGTGCCGGCAGCGCTTATGCTAGCGGGGGGCAGGGCACCGGGGAGCTGTTTTTT. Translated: CAGSAYASGGQGTGELFF.

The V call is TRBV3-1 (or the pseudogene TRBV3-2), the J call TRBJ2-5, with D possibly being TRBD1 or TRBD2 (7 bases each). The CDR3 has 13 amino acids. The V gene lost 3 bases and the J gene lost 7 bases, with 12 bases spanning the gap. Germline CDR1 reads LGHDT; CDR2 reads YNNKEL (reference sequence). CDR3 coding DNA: TGTGCCAGCAGCCATGTCAGGGGGGGGACCCAGTACTTC. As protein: CASSHVRGGTQYF.

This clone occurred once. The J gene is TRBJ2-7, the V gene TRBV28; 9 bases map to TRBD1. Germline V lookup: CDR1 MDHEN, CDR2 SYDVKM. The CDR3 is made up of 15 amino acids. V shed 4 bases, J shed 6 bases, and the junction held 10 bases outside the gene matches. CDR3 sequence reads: CASSSTGTGRIEQYF. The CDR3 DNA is TGTGCCAGCAGTTCGACCGGGACAGGGAGAATCGAGCAGTACTTC.

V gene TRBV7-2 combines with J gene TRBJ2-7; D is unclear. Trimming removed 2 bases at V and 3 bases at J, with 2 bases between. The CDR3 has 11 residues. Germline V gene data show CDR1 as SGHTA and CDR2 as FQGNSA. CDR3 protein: CASSLYYEQYF. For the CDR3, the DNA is TGTGCCAGCAGCTTATACTACGAGCAGTACTTC.

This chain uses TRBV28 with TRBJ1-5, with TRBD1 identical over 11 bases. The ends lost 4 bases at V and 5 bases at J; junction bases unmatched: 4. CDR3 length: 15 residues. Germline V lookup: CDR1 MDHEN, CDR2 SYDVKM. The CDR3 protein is CASSSPGQGDQPQHF. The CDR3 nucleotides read TGTGCCAGCAGTTCACCGGGACAGGGGGATCAGCCCCAGCATTTT.

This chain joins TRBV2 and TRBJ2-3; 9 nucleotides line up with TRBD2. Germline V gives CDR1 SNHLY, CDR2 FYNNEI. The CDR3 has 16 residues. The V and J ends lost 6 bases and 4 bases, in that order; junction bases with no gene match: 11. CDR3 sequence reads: CASRSHSGGRSDTQYF. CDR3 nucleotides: TGTGCCAGCAGATCTCATAGCGGGGGAAGATCAGATACGCAGTATTTT.

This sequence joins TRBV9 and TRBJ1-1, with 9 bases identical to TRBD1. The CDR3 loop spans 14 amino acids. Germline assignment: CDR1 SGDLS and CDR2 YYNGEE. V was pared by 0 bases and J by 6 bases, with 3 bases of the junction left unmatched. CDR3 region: CASSVGTGDSEAFF. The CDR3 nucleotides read TGTGCCAGCAGCGTAGGGACAGGGGATTCTGAAGCTTTCTTT.

This CDR3 is CAWSPLPDYGYTF. CDR3 DNA: TGTGCCTGGAGTCCCCTTCCAGACTATGGCTACACCTTC. The chain couples TRBV30 to TRBJ1-2; D is undetermined. Trimming left V 2 bases short and J 3 bases short, with 10 bases between. Per the germline V gene, CDR1 is GTSNPN and CDR2 is SVGIG (reference sequence). The CDR3 consists of 13 residues.

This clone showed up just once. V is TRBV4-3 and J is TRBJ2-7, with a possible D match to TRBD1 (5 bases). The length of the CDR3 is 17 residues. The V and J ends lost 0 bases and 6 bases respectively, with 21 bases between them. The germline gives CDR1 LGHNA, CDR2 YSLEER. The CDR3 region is CASSQEPNPRVTGEQYF. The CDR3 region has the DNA TGCGCCAGCAGCCAAGAGCCGAACCCCAGGGTAACCGGCGAGCAGTACTTC.

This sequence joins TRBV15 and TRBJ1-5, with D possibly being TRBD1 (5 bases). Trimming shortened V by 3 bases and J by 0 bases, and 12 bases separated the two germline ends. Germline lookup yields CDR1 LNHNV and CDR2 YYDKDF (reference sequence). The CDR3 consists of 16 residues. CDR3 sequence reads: CATSRTREVSNQPQHF. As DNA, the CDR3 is TGTGCCACCAGCAGGACCAGGGAGGTTAGCAATCAGCCCCAGCATTTT.

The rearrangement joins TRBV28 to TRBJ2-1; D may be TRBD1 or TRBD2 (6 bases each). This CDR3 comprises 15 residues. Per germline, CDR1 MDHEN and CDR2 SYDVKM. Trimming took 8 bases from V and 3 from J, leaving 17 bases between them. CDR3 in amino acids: CASRTGRGGYNEQFF. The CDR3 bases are TGTGCCAGCCGGACGGGCAGGGGAGGCTACAATGAGCAGTTCTTC.

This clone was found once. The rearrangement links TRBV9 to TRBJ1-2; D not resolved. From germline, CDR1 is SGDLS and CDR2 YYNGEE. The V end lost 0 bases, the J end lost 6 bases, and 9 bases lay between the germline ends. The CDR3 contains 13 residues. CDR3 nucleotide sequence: TGTGCCAGCAGCGTAGGGCAGCGCCATGGCTACACCTTC. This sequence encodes CASSVGQRHGYTF.

CDR3 region: CAMGQGVQAYGYTF. CDR3 bases: TGTGCCATGGGACAGGGGGTCCAAGCTTATGGCTACACCTTC. The gene calls are TRBV2 and TRBJ1-2; 11 bases align to TRBD1. The germline CDR1 and CDR2 sequences are SNHLY and FYNNEI. The CDR3 is made up of 14 amino acids. The V and J ends lost 10 bases and 5 bases, in that order; junction bases with no gene match: 9.

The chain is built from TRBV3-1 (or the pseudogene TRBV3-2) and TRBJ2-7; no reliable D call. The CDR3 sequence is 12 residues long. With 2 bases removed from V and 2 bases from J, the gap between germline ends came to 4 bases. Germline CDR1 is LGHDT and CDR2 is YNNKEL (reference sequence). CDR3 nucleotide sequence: TGTGCCAGCAGCCAATTCACCTACGAGCAGTACTTC. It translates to CASSQFTYEQYF.

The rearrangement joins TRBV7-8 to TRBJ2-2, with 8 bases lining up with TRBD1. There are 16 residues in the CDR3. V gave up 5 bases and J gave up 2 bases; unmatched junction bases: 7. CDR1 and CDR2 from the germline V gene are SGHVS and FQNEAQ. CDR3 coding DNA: TGTGCCAGCAGCGCCACACAGGGGGTAAACACCGGGGAGCTGTTTTTT. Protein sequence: CASSATQGVNTGELFF.

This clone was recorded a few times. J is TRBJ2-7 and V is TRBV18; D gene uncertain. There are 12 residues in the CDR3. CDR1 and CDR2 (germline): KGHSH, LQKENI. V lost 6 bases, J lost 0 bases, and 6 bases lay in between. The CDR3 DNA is TGTGCCAGCTCCCCTGGCTCCTACGAGCAGTACTTC. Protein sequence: CASSPGSYEQYF.

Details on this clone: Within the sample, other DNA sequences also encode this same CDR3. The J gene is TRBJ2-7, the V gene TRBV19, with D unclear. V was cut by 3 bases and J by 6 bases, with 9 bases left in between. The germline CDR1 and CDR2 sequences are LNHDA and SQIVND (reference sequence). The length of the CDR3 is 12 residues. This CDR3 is CASSIGGSEQYF. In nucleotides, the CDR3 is TGTGCCAGTAGTATTGGTGGAAGCGAGCAGTACTTC.

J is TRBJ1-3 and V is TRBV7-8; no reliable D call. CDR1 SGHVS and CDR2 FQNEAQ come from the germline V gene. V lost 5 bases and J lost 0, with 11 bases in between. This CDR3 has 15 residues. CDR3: CASSTGPNSGNTIYF. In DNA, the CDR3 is TGTGCCAGCAGCACCGGGCCCAACTCTGGAAACACCATATATTTT. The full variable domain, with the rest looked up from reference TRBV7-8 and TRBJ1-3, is GAGVSQSPRYKVAKRGQDVALRCDPISGHVSLFWYQQALGQGPEFLTYFQNEAQLDKSGLPSDRFFAERPEGSVSTLKIQRTQQEDSAVYLCASSTGPNSGNTIYFGEGSWLTVV.

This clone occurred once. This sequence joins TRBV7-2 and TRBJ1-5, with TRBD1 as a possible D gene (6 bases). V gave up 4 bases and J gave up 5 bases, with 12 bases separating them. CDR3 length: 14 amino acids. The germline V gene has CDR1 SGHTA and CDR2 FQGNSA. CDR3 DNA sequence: TGTGCCAGCAGCTCCGGGGACAATTATCAGCCCCAGCATTTT. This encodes CASSSGDNYQPQHF.

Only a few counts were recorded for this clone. In DNA, the CDR3 is TGCGCCAGCAGCTTGGCCGGCAGCTCGAATTCACCCCTCCACTTT. It encodes CASSLAGSSNSPLHF. The chain carries TRBV5-1 and TRBJ1-6; D unresolved. Trimming left V 0 bases short and J 7 bases short, with 11 bases between. CDR1 is SGHRS, CDR2 YFSETQ, per germline. The CDR3 has 15 residues.

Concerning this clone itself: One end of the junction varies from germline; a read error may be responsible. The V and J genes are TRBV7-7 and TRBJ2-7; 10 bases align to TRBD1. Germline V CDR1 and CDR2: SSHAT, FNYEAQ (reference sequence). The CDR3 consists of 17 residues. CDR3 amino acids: CASSLGTWDRGGYEQYF. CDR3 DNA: TGTGCTAGCAGCTTAGGCACCTGGGACAGGGGAGGCTACGAGCAGTACTTC.

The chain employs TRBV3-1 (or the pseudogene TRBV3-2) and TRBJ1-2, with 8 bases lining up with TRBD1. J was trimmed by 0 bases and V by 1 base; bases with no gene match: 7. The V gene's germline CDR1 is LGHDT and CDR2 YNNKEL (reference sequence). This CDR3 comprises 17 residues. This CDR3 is CASSQGQGAVANYGYTF. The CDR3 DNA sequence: TGTGCCAGCAGCCAAGGGCAGGGGGCAGTAGCTAACTATGGCTACACCTTC.